One and the same sample provided the 23 T cell receptor beta chains below, sequenced in a study of blood T cell repertoires in COVID-19. Assay: immunoSEQ multiplex PCR; the TCRdb copy retains only in-frame clones and omits some. The repertoire includes fewer than 150,000 clones, around 80% of them detected once, and 8.8% sits in the top ten. Sequenced material: peripheral blood. The receptors derive from a woman older than 75 in a cohort sampled during active or convalescent COVID-19.

The chain recombines TRBV7-8 with TRBJ2-7; possible D gene TRBD2, 5 bases. The CDR3 is 13 residues long. Trimming cost V 0 bases and J 4 bases, with 7 bases left between them. The V gene's germline CDR1 is SGHVS and CDR2 FQNEAQ. The CDR3 DNA reads TGTGCCAGCAGCTTAGCGGAGGAGTACGAGCAGTACGTC. Translating it yields CASSLAEEYEQYV.

J is TRBJ2-1 and V is TRBV6-4, with D tentatively TRBD1 (5 bases). This CDR3 comprises 16 residues. Germline assignment: CDR1 MRHNA and CDR2 SNTAGT. Trimming removed 6 bases from V and 6 bases from J, with 21 bases in between. The CDR3 bases are TGTGCCAGCAGCCGACACCTGCAGGGAAAATTCAATGAGCAGTTCTTC. Its protein product is CASSRHLQGKFNEQFF.

CDR3 protein: CATSRDLAGLNGYTF. The CDR3 DNA follows: TGTGCCACCAGCAGAGATCTCGCGGGTCTCAATGGCTACACCTTC. The chain links TRBV15 to TRBJ1-2; no firm D call. The germline V gene encodes CDR1 LNHNV and CDR2 YYDKDF (reference sequence). The CDR3 covers 15 residues. The V gene lost 0 bases and the J gene lost 6 bases, with 14 bases spanning the gap.

The chain uses TRBV14 and TRBJ2-3, with D possibly matching TRBD1 (5 bases). V was shortened by 1 base and J by 6 bases, with 14 bases between the two germline ends. Germline CDR1 and CDR2: SGHDN and FVKESK. CDR3 size: 15 residues. CDR3 sequence: CASSQGKTGGDTQYF. The CDR3, as DNA: TGTGCCAGCAGCCAAGGGAAAACAGGTGGGGATACGCAGTATTTT.

This rearrangement joins TRBV28 to TRBJ1-1; 10 nucleotides agree with TRBD1. Germline V gene data show CDR1 as MDHEN and CDR2 as SYDVKM. V was clipped by 5 bases and J by 0 bases; unmatched bases: 6. The CDR3 sequence is 16 residues long. In DNA form, the CDR3 reads TGTGCCAGCAGTACGACAGGGGGCGCGGTGAACACTGAAGCTTTCTTT. As protein: CASSTTGGAVNTEAFF.

The chain couples TRBV5-1 to TRBJ1-1, with 7 bases aligning to TRBD1. With 0 bases clipped from V and 4 bases from J, the junction kept 9 bases outside the gene matches. Germline V gene data show CDR1 as SGHRS and CDR2 as YFSETQ. The CDR3 loop spans 16 amino acids. The CDR3 DNA reads as TGCGCCAGCAGCTTGGATGAGGGGGCCCGTCGCACTGAAGCTTTCTTT. Its protein product is CASSLDEGARRTEAFF. The entire variable domain, with the rest obtained from reference TRBV5-1 and TRBJ1-1, is as follows: KAGVTQTPRYLIKTRGQQVTLSCSPISGHRSVSWYQQTPGQGLQFLFEYFSETQRNKGNFPGRFSGRQFSNSRSEMNVSTLELGDSALYLCASSLDEGARRTEAFFGQGTRLTVV.

The CDR3 coding sequence is TGTGCCACCAGCAGTCGACAAGGCCGGTCGCAGTACGTC. Translating gives CATSSRQGRSQYV. The chain carries TRBV15 and TRBJ2-7; D remains unclear. Trimming left V 3 bases short and J 9 bases short, with 15 bases between. The length of the CDR3 is 13 residues. Germline V gene data show CDR1 as LNHNV and CDR2 as YYDKDF (reference sequence).

V usage is TRBV5-1 and J usage is TRBJ1-2, with D hard to call. Between the trimmed V and J ends, which lost 0 bases and 2 bases, there was a span of 17 bases. The V gene's germline CDR1 is SGHRS and CDR2 YFSETQ. The CDR3 has 17 amino acids. The CDR3 DNA reads TGCGCCAGCAGCTTGGCCGCGGTACCTGTACTGAACTATGGCTACACCTTC. Amino acids: CASSLAAVPVLNYGYTF.

Concerning this clone itself: This specimen includes other DNA sequences encoding the same CDR3. This chain links TRBV7-2 with TRBJ1-6, with TRBD1 identical over 10 bases. Trimming at V came to 5 bases and at J to 9 bases, leaving 4 bases not matched to a gene. This CDR3 contains 14 residues. Looked up from germline, CDR1 is SGHTA and CDR2 is FQGNSA. CDR3 nucleotides: TGTGCCAGCAGCCTGGACAGGGGGGGTTCACCCCTCCACTTT. It is translated as CASSLDRGGSPLHF.

The rearrangement links TRBV19 to TRBJ1-2; a possible D gene is TRBD1 (5 bases). Germline-derived CDR1 and CDR2 are LNHDA and SQIVND (reference sequence). V lost 5 bases, J lost 4 bases, and 8 bases lay in between. CDR3 length: 12 amino acids. The CDR3, as DNA: TGTGCCAGTAGTGCTGACAGCTATGGCTACACCTTC. This sequence encodes CASSADSYGYTF.

The chain recombines TRBV6-5 with TRBJ1-6; the D gene is possibly TRBD1 (6 bases). Trimming pared 8 bases from V and 7 bases from J, leaving 12 bases between. Germline assignment: CDR1 MNHEY and CDR2 SVGAGI. This CDR3 comprises 13 residues. In DNA, the CDR3 is TGTGCCAGCCAGGGGCCAGGGAATTCACCCCTCCACTTT. Its translation: CASQGPGNSPLHF.

This clone was seen once. Different DNA sequences within this sample yield the same CDR3. The V and J genes are TRBV5-1 and TRBJ2-1; D might be TRBD2 (6 bases). Germline CDR1 reads SGHRS; CDR2 reads YFSETQ. This CDR3 contains 15 residues. With 0 bases removed from V and 1 base from J, the gap between germline ends came to 8 bases. The DNA for the CDR3 is TGCGCCAGCAGCTTGGCCGCGGGATCCTACAATGAGCAGTTCTTC. Amino acids: CASSLAAGSYNEQFF.

The J gene is TRBJ1-2, the V gene TRBV18; D possibly corresponds to TRBD1 (5 bases). Germline V gene data show CDR1 as KGHSH and CDR2 as LQKENI. Trimming took 5 bases from V and 7 from J, leaving 20 bases between them. This CDR3 is built from 15 residues. The CDR3 DNA sequence: TGTGCCAGCTCAAGCCTGACAGAGACCTTATTTGGCTACACCTTC. Protein: CASSSLTETLFGYTF. The variable domain in full, with the rest retrieved from reference TRBV18 and TRBJ1-2, is NAGVMQNPRHLVRRRGQEARLRCSPMKGHSHVYWYRQLPEEGLKFMVYLQKENIIDESGMPKERFSAEFPKEGPSILRIQQVVRGDSAAYFCASSSLTETLFGYTFGSGTRLTVV.

V usage is TRBV5-1 and J usage is TRBJ2-6; TRBD1 matches at 7 bases. This CDR3 has 17 residues. CDR1 is SGHRS and CDR2 is YFSETQ in the germline V gene. V shed 4 bases and J 2 bases; nucleotides not matched to a gene: 9. The CDR3 sequence: CASSGLGRGTGANVLTF. In DNA form, the CDR3 reads TGCGCCAGCAGCGGGTTGGGCAGGGGGACTGGGGCCAACGTCCTGACTTTC.

The rearrangement uses TRBV11-2 and TRBJ2-7; D is undetermined. V was cut by 0 bases and J by 5 bases, with 5 bases left in between. The CDR3 totals 12 residues. Germline V gives CDR1 SGHAT, CDR2 FQNNGV. The CDR3 is CASSLDSDEQYV. The CDR3 DNA is TGTGCCAGCAGCTTAGACAGCGACGAGCAGTACGTC.

This rearrangement joins TRBV4-1 to TRBJ2-1; maybe TRBD1 (6 bases). V gave up 1 base and J gave up 9 bases, with 16 bases separating them. The germline gives CDR1 MGHRA, CDR2 YSYEKL. CDR3 length: 15 amino acids. CDR3 DNA: TGCGCCAGCAGCCAAGCCACCACAGGGCTGGGTGAGCAGTTCTTC. This codes for CASSQATTGLGEQFF.

The table lists this clone with a count of one. CDR3 amino acids: CASSQDGGNRAEKLFF. The CDR3 nucleotides read TGTGCCAGCAGCCAAGATGGGGGCAACCGGGCTGAAAAACTGTTTTTT. The V gene is TRBV4-2, the J gene TRBJ1-4, with a weak D call TRBD1 (6 bases). The CDR3 contains 16 residues. Per the germline V gene, CDR1 is LGHNA and CDR2 is YNFKEQ. The V end was cut by 0 bases, the J end by 7 bases, with 15 bases between.

The chain recombines TRBV6-1 with TRBJ1-3, with 7 nucleotides matching TRBD1. J was trimmed by 5 bases and V by 0 bases; bases with no gene match: 10. The CDR3 contains 17 residues. Germline V lookup: CDR1 MNHNS, CDR2 SASEGT. CDR3 DNA: TGTGCCAGCAGTGAAGCGGCGTACAGGGGCCACAGAAACACCATATATTTT. It specifies CASSEAAYRGHRNTIYF.

This clone has just one count. J is TRBJ1-2 and V is TRBV5-5, with 8 bases aligning to TRBD1. Germline CDR1 reads SGHKS; CDR2 reads YYEKEE (reference sequence). The CDR3 consists of 14 residues. The trim removed 2 bases at V and 4 bases at J, leaving 4 bases unmatched. The CDR3 loop is CASSLQGGPYGYTF. The CDR3 DNA reads as TGTGCCAGCAGCTTACAGGGGGGACCCTATGGCTACACCTTC.

This clone was detected a few times. This rearrangement joins TRBV7-2 to TRBJ1-2; D uncertain. CDR3 length equals 15 residues. The germline V gene encodes CDR1 SGHTA and CDR2 FQGNSA. V dropped 1 base and J dropped 4 bases, with 13 bases sitting between them. CDR3 protein: CASSLDRLGSYGYTF. The DNA for the CDR3 is TGTGCCAGCAGCTTAGACAGATTGGGTTCCTATGGCTACACCTTC.

CDR3 protein: CASSLYENTQYF. The CDR3 DNA sequence: TGTGCCAGCAGTTTATATGAGAATACGCAGTATTTT. The rearrangement joins TRBV28 to TRBJ2-3, with no clear D. With 1 base removed from V and 7 bases from J, the gap between germline ends came to 6 bases. Germline V gives CDR1 MDHEN, CDR2 SYDVKM. The CDR3 contains 12 residues.

CDR3 protein: CASSLQVNTEAFF. The CDR3 bases are TGTGCCAGCAGCTTACAGGTGAACACTGAAGCTTTCTTT. This sequence joins TRBV11-2 and TRBJ1-1; unclear D gene. Trimming took off 2 bases at V and 0 bases at J, with 4 bases between the two ends. This CDR3 contains 13 residues. The V gene's germline CDR1 is SGHAT and CDR2 FQNNGV.

This clone came up once. The V call is TRBV5-4, the J call TRBJ1-1; no definite D call. The CDR3 sequence is 15 residues long. CDR1 is SGHNT and CDR2 is YYREEE in the germline V gene (reference sequence). Trimming shortened V by 0 bases and J by 6 bases, and 15 bases separated the two germline ends. The DNA for the CDR3 is TGTGCCAGCAGCTTGGGACAACCTTATAATGCTGAAGCTTTCTTT. Encoded protein: CASSLGQPYNAEAFF.